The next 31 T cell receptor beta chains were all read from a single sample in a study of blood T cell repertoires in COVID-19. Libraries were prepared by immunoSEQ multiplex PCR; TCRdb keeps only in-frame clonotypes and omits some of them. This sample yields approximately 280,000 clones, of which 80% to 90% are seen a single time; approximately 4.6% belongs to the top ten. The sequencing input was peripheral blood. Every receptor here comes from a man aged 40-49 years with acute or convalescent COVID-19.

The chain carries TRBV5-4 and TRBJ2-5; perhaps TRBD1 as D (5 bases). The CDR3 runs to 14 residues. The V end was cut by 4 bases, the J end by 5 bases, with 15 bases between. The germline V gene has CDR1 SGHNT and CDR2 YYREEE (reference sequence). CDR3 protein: CASSPQTVIETQYF. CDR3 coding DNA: TGTGCCAGCAGCCCCCAGACAGTTATTGAGACCCAGTACTTC. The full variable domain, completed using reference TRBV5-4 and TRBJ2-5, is ETGVTQSPTHLIKTRGQQVTLRCSSQSGHNTVSWYQQALGQGPQFIFQYYREEENGRGNFPPRFSGLQFPNYSSELNVNALELDDSALYLCASSPQTVIETQYFGPGTRLLVL.

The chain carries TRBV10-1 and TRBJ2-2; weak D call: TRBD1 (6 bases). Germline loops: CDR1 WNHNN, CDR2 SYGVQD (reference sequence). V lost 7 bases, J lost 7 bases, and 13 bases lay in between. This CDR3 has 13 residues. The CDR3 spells CASMDRDYGELFF. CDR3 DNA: TGCGCCAGCATGGACAGAGACTACGGGGAGCTGTTTTTT.

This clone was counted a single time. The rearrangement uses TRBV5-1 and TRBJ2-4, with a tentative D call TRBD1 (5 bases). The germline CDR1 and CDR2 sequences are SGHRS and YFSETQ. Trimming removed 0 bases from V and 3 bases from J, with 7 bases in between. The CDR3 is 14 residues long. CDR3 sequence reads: CASSLEGVKNIQYF. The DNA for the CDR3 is TGCGCCAGCAGCTTGGAAGGGGTCAAAAACATTCAGTACTTC. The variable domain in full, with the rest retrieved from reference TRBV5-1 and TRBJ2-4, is KAGVTQTPRYLIKTRGQQVTLSCSPISGHRSVSWYQQTPGQGLQFLFEYFSETQRNKGNFPGRFSGRQFSNSRSEMNVSTLELGDSALYLCASSLEGVKNIQYFGAGTRLSVL.

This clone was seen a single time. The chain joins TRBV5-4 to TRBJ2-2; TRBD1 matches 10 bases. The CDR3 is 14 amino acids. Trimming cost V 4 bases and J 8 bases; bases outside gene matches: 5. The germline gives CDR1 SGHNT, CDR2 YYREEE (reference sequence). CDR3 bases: TGTGCCAGCAGCAGAGACAGGGGGCTGGGGGAGCTGTTTTTT. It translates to CASSRDRGLGELFF.

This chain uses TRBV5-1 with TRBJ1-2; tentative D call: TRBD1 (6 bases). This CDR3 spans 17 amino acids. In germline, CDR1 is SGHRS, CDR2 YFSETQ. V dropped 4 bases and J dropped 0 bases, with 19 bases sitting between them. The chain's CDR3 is CASSPLAGAVANYGYTF. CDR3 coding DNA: TGCGCCAGCAGCCCTTTAGCGGGGGCTGTGGCTAACTATGGCTACACCTTC. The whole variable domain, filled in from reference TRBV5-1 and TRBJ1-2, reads KAGVTQTPRYLIKTRGQQVTLSCSPISGHRSVSWYQQTPGQGLQFLFEYFSETQRNKGNFPGRFSGRQFSNSRSEMNVSTLELGDSALYLCASSPLAGAVANYGYTFGSGTRLTVV.

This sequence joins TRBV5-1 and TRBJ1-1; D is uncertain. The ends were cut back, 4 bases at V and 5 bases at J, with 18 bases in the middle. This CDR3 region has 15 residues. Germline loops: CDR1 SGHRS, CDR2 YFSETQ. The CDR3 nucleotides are TGCGCCAGCAGCCCGGTTGACGGACTCCTAACTGAAGCTTTCTTT. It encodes CASSPVDGLLTEAFF.

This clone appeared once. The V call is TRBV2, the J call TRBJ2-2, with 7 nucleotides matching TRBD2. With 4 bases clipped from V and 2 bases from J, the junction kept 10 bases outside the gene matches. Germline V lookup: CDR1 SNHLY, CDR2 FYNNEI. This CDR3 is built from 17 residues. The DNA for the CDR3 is TGTGCCAGCAGTGTCAGTAGACTAGCCTTAAACACCGGGGAGCTGTTTTTT. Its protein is CASSVSRLALNTGELFF.

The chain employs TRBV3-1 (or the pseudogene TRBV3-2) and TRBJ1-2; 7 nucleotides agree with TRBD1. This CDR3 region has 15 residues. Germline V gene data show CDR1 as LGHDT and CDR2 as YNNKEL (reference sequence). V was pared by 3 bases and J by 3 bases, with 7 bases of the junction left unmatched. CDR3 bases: TGTGCCAGCAGCCAGGCGAGGGGGCCCTACTATGGCTACACCTTC. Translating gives CASSQARGPYYGYTF.

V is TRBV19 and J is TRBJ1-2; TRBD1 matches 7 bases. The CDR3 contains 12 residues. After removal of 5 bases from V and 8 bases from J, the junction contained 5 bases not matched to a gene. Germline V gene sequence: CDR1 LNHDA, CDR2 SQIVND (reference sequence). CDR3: CASSVQGVGYTF. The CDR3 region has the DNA TGTGCCAGTAGTGTCCAGGGGGTAGGCTACACCTTC.

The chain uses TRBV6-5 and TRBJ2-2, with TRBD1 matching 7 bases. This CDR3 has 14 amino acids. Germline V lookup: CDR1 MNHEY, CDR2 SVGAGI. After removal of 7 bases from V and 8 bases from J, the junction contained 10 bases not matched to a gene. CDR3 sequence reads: CASILGPGQGELFF. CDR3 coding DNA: TGTGCCAGCATTCTAGGACCGGGACAGGGGGAGCTGTTTTTT.

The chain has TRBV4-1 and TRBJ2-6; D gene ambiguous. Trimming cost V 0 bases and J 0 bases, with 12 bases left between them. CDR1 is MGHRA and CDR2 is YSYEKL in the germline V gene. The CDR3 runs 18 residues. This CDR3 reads CASSQDPGSHSGANVLTF. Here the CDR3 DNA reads TGCGCCAGCAGCCAAGATCCAGGATCGCACTCTGGGGCCAACGTCCTGACTTTC.

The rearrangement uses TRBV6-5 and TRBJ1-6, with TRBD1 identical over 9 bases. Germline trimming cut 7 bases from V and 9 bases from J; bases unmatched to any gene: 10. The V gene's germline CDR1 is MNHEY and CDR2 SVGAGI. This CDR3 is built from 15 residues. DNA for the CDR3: TGTGCCAGCACGGTTCAGGGACAGGGCCCTTCACCCCTCCACTTT. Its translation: CASTVQGQGPSPLHF.

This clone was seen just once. The CDR3 reads CASSVGRSSGGQGTQYF. CDR3 DNA: TGTGCCAGCAGCGTAGGTCGGTCTAGCGGGGGGCAGGGTACGCAGTATTTT. The V gene is TRBV9, the J gene TRBJ2-3; 11 bases line up with TRBD2. The germline gives CDR1 SGDLS, CDR2 YYNGEE. The CDR3 covers 17 residues. V was clipped by 0 bases and J by 8 bases; unmatched bases: 11.

CDR3 sequence (DNA): TGCAGCGTTGGATGGGACAGGGGACGAGATACGCAGTATTTT. Amino acid sequence: CSVGWDRGRDTQYF. The chain joins TRBV29-1 to TRBJ2-3, with 10 bases fitting TRBD1. The germline V gene encodes CDR1 SQVTM and CDR2 ANQGSEA. Trimming took 4 bases from V and 5 from J; bases not matched to a gene: 6. The CDR3 extends over 14 amino acids.

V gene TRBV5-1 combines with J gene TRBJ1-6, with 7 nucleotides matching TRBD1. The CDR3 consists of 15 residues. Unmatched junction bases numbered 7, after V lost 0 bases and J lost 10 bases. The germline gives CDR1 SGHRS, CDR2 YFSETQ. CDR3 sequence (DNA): TGCGCCAGCAGCTTGGAGACAGGGAAATACTCACCCCTCCACTTT. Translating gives CASSLETGKYSPLHF. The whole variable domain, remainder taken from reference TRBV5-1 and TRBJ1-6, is KAGVTQTPRYLIKTRGQQVTLSCSPISGHRSVSWYQQTPGQGLQFLFEYFSETQRNKGNFPGRFSGRQFSNSRSEMNVSTLELGDSALYLCASSLETGKYSPLHFGNGTRLTVT.

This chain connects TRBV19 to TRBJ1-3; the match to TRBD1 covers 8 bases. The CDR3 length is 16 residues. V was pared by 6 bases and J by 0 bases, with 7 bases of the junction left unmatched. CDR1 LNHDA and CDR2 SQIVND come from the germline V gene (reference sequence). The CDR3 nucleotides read TGTGCCAGTAGGGCGACAGGGGCCGACTCTGGAAACACCATATATTTT. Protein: CASRATGADSGNTIYF. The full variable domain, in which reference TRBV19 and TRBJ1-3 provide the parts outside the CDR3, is DGGITQSPKYLFRKEGQNVTLSCEQNLNHDAMYWYRQDPGQGLRLIYYSQIVNDFQKGDIAEGYSVSREKKESFPLTVTSAQKNPTAFYLCASRATGADSGNTIYFGEGSWLTVV.

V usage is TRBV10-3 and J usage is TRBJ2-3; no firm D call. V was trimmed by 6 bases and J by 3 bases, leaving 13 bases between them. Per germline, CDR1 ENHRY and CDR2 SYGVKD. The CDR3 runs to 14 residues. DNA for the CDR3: TGTGCCATCAGCGTCCGTTCTGAGACAGATACGCAGTATTTT. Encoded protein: CAISVRSETDTQYF.

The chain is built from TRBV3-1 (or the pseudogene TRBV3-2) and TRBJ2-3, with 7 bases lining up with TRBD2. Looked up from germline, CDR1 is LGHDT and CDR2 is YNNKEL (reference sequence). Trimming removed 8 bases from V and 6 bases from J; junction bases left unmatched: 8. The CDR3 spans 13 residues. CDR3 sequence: CASQNDGRDTQYF. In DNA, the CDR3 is TGTGCCAGCCAGAACGACGGGAGGGATACGCAGTATTTT.

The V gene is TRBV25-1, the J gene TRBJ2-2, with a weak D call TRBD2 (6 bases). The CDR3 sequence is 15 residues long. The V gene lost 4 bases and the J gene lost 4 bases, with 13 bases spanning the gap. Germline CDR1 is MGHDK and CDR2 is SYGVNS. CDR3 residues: CASSVGGPGTGELFF. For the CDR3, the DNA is TGTGCCAGCAGTGTCGGGGGACCGGGCACCGGGGAGCTGTTTTTT.

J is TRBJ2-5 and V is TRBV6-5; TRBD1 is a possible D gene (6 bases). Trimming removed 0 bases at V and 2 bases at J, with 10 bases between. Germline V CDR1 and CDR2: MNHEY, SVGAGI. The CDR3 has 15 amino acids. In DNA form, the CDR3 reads TGTGCCAGCAGTTACTCGACGGGACAACAAGAGACCCAGTACTTC. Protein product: CASSYSTGQQETQYF.

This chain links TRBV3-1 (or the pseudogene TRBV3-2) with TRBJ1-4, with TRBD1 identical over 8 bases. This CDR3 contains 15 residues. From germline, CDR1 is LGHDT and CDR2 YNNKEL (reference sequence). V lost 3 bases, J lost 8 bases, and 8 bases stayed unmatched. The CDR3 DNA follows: TGTGCCAGCAGCCAGACCGGACAGGGAGGAGAAAAACTGTTTTTT. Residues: CASSQTGQGGEKLFF.

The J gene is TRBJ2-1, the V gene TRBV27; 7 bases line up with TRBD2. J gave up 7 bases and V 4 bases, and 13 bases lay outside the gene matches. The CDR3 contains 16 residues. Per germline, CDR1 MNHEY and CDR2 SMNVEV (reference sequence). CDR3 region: CASSWNGAGVQNEQFF. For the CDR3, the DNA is TGTGCCAGCAGTTGGAACGGGGCGGGGGTTCAAAATGAGCAGTTCTTC.

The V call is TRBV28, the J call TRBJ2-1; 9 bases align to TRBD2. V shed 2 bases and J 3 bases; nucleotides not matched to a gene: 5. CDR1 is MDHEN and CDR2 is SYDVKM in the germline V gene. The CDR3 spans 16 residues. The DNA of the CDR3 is TGTGCCAGCAGTTTACGCCCTAGCGGGAACTACAATGAGCAGTTCTTC. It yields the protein CASSLRPSGNYNEQFF.

In DNA form, the CDR3 reads TGTGCCAGCAGTAGCCCTGGGGCCAACGTCCTGACTTTC. This encodes CASSSPGANVLTF. The rearrangement links TRBV3-1 (or the pseudogene TRBV3-2) to TRBJ2-6; D is uncertain. The germline V and J ends were trimmed by 6 bases and 2 bases, with 5 bases remaining between them. The CDR3 is 13 residues long. Per the germline V gene, CDR1 is LGHDT and CDR2 is YNNKEL (reference sequence).

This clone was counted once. CDR3 sequence: CASSFDPRGEAFF. In nucleotides, the CDR3 is TGTGCCAGCAGTTTTGACCCTAGGGGTGAAGCTTTCTTT. J is TRBJ1-1 and V is TRBV12-3 or TRBV12-4; D is possibly TRBD1 (5 bases). Trimming removed 3 bases from V and 7 bases from J, with 12 bases in between. This CDR3 region has 13 residues.

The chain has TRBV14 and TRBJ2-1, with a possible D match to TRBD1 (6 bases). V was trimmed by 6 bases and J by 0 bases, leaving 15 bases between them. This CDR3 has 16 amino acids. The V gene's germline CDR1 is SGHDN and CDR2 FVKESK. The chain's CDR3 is CASRSEGDGSYNEQFF. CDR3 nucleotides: TGTGCCAGCAGATCCGAGGGGGACGGCTCCTACAATGAGCAGTTCTTC.

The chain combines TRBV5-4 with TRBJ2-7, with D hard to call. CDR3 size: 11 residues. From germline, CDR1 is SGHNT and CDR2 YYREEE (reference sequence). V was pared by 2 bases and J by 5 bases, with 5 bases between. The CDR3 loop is CASSFFNEQYF. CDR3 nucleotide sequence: TGTGCCAGCAGCTTCTTTAACGAGCAGTACTTC.

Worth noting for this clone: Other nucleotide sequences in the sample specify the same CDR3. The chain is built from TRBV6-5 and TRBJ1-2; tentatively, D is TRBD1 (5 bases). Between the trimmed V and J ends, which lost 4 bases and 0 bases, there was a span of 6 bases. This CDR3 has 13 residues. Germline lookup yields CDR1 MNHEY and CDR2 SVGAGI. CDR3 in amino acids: CASSLDTNYGYTF. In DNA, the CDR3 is TGTGCCAGCAGTTTGGACACTAACTATGGCTACACCTTC.

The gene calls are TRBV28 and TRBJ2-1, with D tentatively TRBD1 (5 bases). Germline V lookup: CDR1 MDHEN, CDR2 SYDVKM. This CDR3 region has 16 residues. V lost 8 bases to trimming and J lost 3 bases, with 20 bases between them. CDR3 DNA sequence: TGTGCCAGCGGCGGTTCAGGGAAAGGGTTCTACAATGAGCAGTTCTTC. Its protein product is CASGGSGKGFYNEQFF.

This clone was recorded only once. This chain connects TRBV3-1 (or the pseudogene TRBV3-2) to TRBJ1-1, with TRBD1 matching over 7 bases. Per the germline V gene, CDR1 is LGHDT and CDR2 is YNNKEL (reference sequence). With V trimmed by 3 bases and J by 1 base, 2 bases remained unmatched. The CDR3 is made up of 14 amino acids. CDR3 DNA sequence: TGTGCCAGCAGCCACCGACAGGGGAACACTGAAGCTTTCTTT. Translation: CASSHRQGNTEAFF.

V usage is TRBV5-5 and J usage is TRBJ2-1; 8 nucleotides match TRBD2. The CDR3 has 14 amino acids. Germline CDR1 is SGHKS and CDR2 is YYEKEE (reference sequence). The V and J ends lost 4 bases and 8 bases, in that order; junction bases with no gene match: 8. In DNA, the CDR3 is TGTGCCAGCAGCCTTGTCTCGCGGGGGGATGAGCAGTTCTTC. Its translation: CASSLVSRGDEQFF.